This TCR beta chain originates from a study of OX40 agonist ivuxolimab in advanced cancers. Turning to the study itself: Every patient in dose escalation had hepatocellular carcinoma, melanoma, renal cell or head and neck cancer. Therapy given before enrollment (anti-PD-1, anti-PD-L1 or anti-CTLA-4) was allowed, and around 40% had some.

TCRdb's copy holds only in-frame clones and misses some; the assay was immunoSEQ multiplex PCR. The sample has about 46,000 clones; over 75% are singletons. The source of this sequence is an adult with an advanced solid tumor such as melanoma, head and neck, liver or kidney cancer. The sequenced sample was CD4+ or CD8+ T cells sorted from blood, obtained in a trial of the OX40 agonist ivuxolimab.

The CDR3 DNA reads TGCGCCAGCAGCCCGGCTCGGACCGCCAGCCCGAATTCACCCCTCCACTTT. Its protein is CASSPARTASPNSPLHF. V and J are TRBV4-1 and TRBJ1-6; D not resolved. The V end lost 4 bases, the J end lost 7 bases, and 20 bases lay between the germline ends. CDR3 length equals 17 residues. Germline CDR1 reads MGHRA; CDR2 reads YSYEKL.